This T cell receptor beta chain was retrieved from a study of cytomegalovirus exposure and HLA in healthy donors. Looking at the study overall: As released early, the data held 70 million to 100 million unique TCRs from HLA-typed donors.

About this clone: Antigen unknown.

The study, taken as a whole, reports: Listed as cytomegalovirus-associated were 150 to 200 TCR beta chains. What was likely a sequencing artifact was a cluster of highly shared sequence variants. Association with HLA alleles at 0.05 false discovery rate was found for 17,000 or so TCR beta sequences in a later analysis.

Amplification used 60 Vbeta primers and 13 Jbeta primers. Clones were read by immunoSEQ multiplex PCR, and TCRdb kept only the in-frame ones, dropping some. The repertoire has under 150,000 clones, 75% to 80% of them found once; the top ten carry less than 2%. The CDR3 is made up of 14 amino acids. V trimming: 5 bases; J trimming: 7 bases; junction bases outside the gene matches: 6. Per the germline V gene, CDR1 is MGHDK and CDR2 is SYGVNS. The V and J genes are TRBV25-1 and TRBJ1-4; 8 nucleotides match TRBD1. The source material was PBMCs. This TCR came from a woman aged 25 to 45 in good health and CMV-seronegative. CDR3 sequence (DNA): TGTGCCAGCAGTCAACAGGGGGTGGCTGAAAAACTGTTTTTT. Encoded protein: CASSQQGVAEKLFF.